Below, one T cell receptor (beta chain) is given with its context. In the authors' methods: Amplification of reference gene primers provided the estimated nucleated cell counts. TCRdb's table, derived via immunoSEQ multiplex PCR, lists solely in-frame clones and lacks some. The V and J calls and clone size come from that table; D and trimming were worked out from the DNA. Of more than 65,000 clones listed, approximately 78% were seen once; the top ten hold almost 10%. The data were taken from a study of blood T cell repertoires in COVID-19. As for the study in general: The United States, Italy and Spain provided the acute and convalescent COVID-19 samples.

J lost 8 bases, V lost 5 bases, and 9 bases had no gene match. This CDR3 region has 14 residues. CDR1 SGHTA and CDR2 FQGNSA come from the germline V gene. The sequenced sample consisted of peripheral blood. The sequence came from a woman of 80 years or more with acute or convalescent COVID-19. This sequence joins TRBV7-2 and TRBJ1-2; 9 bases align to TRBD1. CDR3 DNA: TGTGCCAGCAGCCTGGACAGGGGACAGTGGGGCTACACCTTC. This translates into CASSLDRGQWGYTF. Full variable domain (remainder filled in from reference TRBV7-2 and TRBJ1-2): GAGVSQSPSNKVTEKGKDVELRCDPISGHTALYWYRQSLGQGLEFLIYFQGNSAPDKSGLPSDRFSAERTGGSVSTLTIQRTQQEDSAVYLCASSLDRGQWGYTFGSGTRLTVV.